This TCR beta chain was observed in a study of lymphopenia after photon versus proton radiotherapy. The table came from immunoSEQ multiplex PCR; TCRdb's copy has only in-frame clones and leaves some out. The repertoire holds about 39,000 clones, more than 85% seen once, with approximately 16% in the top ten. Trimming left V 1 base short and J 5 bases short, with 12 bases between. CDR1 and CDR2 (germline): SGHRS, YFSETQ. The CDR3 runs to 15 residues. Comments on this clone: The antigen is undetermined.

Study outcomes and limitations: Only patients who died were analyzed for survival; proton advantage is unproven. Larger post-nadir TCR diversity loss correlated inversely with survival in deceased patients.

The chain joins TRBV5-1 to TRBJ2-2; weak D call: TRBD2 (5 bases). Sequencing used peripheral blood, obtained from a patient treated with photon-based radiotherapy. This receptor was taken from a man in his fifties or sixties with cholangiocarcinoma. The CDR3 spells CASSLTGLMTGELFF. The DNA of the CDR3 is TGCGCCAGCAGCTTGACGGGATTGATGACCGGGGAGCTGTTTTTT.